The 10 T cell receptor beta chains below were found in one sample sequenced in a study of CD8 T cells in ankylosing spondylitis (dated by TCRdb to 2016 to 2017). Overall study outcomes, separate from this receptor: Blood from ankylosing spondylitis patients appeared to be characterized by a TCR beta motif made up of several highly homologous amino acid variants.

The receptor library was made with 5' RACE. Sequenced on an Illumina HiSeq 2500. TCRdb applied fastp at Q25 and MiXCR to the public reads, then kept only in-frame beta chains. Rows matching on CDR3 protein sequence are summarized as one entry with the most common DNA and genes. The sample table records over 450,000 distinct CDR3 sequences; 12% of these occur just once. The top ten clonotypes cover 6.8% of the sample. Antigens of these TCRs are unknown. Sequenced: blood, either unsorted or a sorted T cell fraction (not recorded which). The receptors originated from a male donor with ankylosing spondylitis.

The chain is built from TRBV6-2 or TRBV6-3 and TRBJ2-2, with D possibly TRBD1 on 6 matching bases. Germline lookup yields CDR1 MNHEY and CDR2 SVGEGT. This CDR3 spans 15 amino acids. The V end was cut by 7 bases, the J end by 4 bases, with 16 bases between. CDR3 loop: CASKIQGRGTGELFF. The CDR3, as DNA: TGTGCCAGCAAAATACAGGGTAGAGGCACCGGGGAGCTGTTTTTT.

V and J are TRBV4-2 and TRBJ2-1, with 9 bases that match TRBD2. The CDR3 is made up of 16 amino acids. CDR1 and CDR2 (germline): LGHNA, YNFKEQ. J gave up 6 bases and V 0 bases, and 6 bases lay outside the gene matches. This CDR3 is CASSQDRREGINEQFF. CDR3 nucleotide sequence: TGTGCCAGCAGCCAAGATAGGCGGGAGGGCATCAATGAGCAGTTCTTC.

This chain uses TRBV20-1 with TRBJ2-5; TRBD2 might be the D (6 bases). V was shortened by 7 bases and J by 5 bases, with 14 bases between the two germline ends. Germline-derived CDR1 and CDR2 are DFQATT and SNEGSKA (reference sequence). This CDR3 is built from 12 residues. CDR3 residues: CSGAGGTETQYF. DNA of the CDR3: TGCAGTGGAGCGGGCGGGACGGAGACCCAGTACTTC.

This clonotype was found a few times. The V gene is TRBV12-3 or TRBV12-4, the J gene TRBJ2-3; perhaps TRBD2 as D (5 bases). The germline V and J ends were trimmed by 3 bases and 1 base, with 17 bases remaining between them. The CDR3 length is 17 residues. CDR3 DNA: TGTGCCAGCAGTTTCGAGTTAGTTTTGAGGGGCACAGATACGCAGTATTTT. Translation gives CASSFELVLRGTDTQYF.

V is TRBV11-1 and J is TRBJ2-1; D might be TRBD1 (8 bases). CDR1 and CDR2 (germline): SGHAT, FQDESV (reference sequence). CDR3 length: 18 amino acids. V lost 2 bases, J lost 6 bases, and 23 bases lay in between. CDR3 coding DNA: TGTGCCAGCAGCTTAAGGCTGATCACAGGGGGGGTTTTCAATGAGCAGTTCTTC. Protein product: CASSLRLITGGVFNEQFF.

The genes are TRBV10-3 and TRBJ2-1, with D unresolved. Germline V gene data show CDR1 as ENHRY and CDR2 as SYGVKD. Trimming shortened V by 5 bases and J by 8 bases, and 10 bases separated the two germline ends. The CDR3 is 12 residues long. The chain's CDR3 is CAISPAWDEQFF. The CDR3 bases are TGTGCCATCAGTCCAGCCTGGGATGAGCAGTTCTTC.

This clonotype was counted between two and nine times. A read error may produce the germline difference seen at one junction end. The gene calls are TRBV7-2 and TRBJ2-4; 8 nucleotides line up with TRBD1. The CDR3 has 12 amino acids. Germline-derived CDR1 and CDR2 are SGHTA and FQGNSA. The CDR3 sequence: CASSIQTGAPGF. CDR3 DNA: TGTGCCAGCAGCATCCAGACAGGGGCCCCGGGCTTC.

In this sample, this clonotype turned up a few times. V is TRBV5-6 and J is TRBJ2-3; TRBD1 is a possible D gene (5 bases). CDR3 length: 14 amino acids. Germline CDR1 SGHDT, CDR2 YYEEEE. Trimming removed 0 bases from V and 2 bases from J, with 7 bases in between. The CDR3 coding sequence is TGTGCCAGCAGCTTGGACAGGTTCACAGATACGCAGTATTTT. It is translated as CASSLDRFTDTQYF.

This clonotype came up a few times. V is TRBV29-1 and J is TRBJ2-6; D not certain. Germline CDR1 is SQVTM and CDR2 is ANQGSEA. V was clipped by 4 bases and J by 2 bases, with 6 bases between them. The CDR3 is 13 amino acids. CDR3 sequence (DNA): TGCAGCGTTGGGGCCCCTGGGGCCAACGTCCTGACTTTC. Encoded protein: CSVGAPGANVLTF.

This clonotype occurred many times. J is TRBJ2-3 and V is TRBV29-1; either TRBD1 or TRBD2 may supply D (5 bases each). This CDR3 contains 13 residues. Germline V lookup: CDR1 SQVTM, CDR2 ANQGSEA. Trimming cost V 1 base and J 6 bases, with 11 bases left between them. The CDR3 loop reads CSVEGGSWDTQYF. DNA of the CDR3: TGCAGCGTTGAAGGGGGGAGTTGGGATACGCAGTATTTT.